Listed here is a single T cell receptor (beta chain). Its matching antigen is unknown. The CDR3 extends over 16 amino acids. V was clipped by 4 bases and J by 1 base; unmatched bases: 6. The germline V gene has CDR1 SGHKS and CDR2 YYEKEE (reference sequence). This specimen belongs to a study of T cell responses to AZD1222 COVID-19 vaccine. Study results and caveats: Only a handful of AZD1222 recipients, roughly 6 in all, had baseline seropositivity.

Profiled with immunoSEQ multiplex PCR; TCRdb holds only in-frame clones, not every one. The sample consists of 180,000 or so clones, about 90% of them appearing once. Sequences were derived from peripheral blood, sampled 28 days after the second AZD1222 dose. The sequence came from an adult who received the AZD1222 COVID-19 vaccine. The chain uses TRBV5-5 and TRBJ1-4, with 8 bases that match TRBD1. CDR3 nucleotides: TGTGCCAGCAGCCGACAGGGGCAACTAACTAATGAAAAACTGTTTTTT. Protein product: CASSRQGQLTNEKLFF.